What follows describes a single TCR beta chain. This sample stems from a study of PD-L1 blockade in urothelial cancer. Whole-study context: Males with urothelial cancer arising in the bladder constituted most of the roughly 30 patients. Reported median T cell count for blood samples was more than 140,000.

The CDR3 runs 14 residues. The germline CDR1 and CDR2 sequences are SGHTA and FQGNSA. Unmatched junction bases numbered 7, after V lost 3 bases and J lost 5 bases. Each patient's cancer was a locally advanced or metastatic urothelial carcinoma. The method was immunoSEQ multiplex PCR; TCRdb's version includes in-frame clones alone and lacks a portion of them. The table lists under 35,000 clones, more than 75% of them singletons. The sequence was obtained from a man aged 45-60 years with urothelial cancer. The V call is TRBV7-2, the J call TRBJ2-7; TRBD1 matches at 7 bases. The material was PBMCs, obtained around atezolizumab (anti-PD-L1) treatment. The CDR3 sequence: CASSFVGTANEQYF. The CDR3 DNA follows: TGTGCCAGCAGCTTTGTCGGGACAGCTAACGAGCAGTACTTC.